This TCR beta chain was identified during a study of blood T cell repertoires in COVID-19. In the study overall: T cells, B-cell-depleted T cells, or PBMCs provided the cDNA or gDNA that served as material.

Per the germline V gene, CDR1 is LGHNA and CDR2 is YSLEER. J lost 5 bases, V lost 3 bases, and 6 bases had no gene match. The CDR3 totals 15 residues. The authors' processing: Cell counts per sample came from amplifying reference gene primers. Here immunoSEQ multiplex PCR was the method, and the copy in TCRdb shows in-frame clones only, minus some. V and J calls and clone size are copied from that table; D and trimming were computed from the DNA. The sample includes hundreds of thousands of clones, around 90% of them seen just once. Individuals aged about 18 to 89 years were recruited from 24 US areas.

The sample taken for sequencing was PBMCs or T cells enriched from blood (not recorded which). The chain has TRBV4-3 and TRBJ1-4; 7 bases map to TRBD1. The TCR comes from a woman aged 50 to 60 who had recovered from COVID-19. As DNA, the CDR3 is TGCGCCAGCAGCCACGGAGACAGGGACAATGAAAAACTGTTTTTT. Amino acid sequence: CASSHGDRDNEKLFF.